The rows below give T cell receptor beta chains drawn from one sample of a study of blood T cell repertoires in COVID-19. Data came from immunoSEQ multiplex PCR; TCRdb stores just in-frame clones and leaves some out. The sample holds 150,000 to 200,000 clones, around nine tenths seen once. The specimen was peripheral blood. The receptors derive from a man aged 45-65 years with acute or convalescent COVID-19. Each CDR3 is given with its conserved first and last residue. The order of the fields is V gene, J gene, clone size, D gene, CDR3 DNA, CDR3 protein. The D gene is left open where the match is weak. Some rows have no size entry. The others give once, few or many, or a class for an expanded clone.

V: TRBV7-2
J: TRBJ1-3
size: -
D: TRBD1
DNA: TGTGCCAGCAGCCCGGGACAGGGAGTAAACACCATATATTTT
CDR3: CASSPGQGVNTIYF

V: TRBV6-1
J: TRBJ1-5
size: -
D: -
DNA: TGTGCCAGCAGTGAAGGGAGGGCCTTGAGGCATCAGCCCCAGCATTTT
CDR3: CASSEGRALRHQPQHF

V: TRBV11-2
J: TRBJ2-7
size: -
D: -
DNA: TGTGCCAGCAGCTTAACAGGGAGGGCGGATACCTACGAGCAGTACTTC
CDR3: CASSLTGRADTYEQYF

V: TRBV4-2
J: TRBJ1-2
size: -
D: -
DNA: TGTGCCAGCAGCCCGCACTTCCTTTCACAGGGACCGGCTAACTATGGCTACACCTTC
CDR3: CASSPHFLSQGPANYGYTF

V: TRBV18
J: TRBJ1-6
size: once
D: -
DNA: TGTGCCAGCTCGGAGCTGACAGGAATAAATTCACCCCTCCACTTT
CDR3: CASSELTGINSPLHF

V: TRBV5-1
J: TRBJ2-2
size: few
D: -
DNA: TGCGCCAGCAGCTCGCGCGGAAGCGAGGGCACCGGGGAGCTGTTTTTT
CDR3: CASSSRGSEGTGELFF

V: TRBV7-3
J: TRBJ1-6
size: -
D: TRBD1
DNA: TGTGCCAGCAGCTTAAGCCCCGACAGGGTTAATTCACCCCTCCACTTT
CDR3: CASSLSPDRVNSPLHF

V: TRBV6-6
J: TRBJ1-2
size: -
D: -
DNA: TGTGCCAGCAGATATGGACAAAGCTATGGCTACACCTTC
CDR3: CASRYGQSYGYTF

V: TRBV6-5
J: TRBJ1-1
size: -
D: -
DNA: TGTGCCAGCAGAGGGGCAGGGTCGAACACTGAAGCTTTCTTT
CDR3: CASRGAGSNTEAFF

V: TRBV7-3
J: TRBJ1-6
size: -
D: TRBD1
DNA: TGTGCCAGCAGCCTCGGGGGACAGGGGTCTCGGAATTCACCCCTCCACTTT
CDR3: CASSLGGQGSRNSPLHF

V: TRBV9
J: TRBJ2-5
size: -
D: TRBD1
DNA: TGTGCCAGCAGCGTCACCACAGGGGAAGAGACCCAGTACTTC
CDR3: CASSVTTGEETQYF

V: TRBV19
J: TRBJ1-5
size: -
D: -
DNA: TGTGCCAGTAGTAGGACAGCGTGGCGATGGAGCAATCAGCCCCAGCATTTT
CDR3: CASSRTAWRWSNQPQHF

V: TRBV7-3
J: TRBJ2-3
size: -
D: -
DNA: TGTGCCAGCAGCTTAGGGTCAGGGAAGAGCACAGATACGCAGTATTTT
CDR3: CASSLGSGKSTDTQYF

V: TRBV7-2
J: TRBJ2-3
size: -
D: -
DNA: TGTGCCAGCAGCTTAGCTGGTGGGGGCCTCACAGATACGCAGTATTTT
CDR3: CASSLAGGGLTDTQYF

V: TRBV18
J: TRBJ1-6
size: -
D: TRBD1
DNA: TGTGCCAGCTCACCGACAGGGGGCTATACACCCCTCCACTTT
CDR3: CASSPTGGYTPLHF

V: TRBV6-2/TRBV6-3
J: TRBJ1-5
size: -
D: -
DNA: TGTGCCAGCAGCCACGGGGTAAATCAGCCCCAGCATTTT
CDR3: CASSHGVNQPQHF

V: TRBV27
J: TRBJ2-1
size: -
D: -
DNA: TGTGCCAGCAGTTTATCGTGGCAGAGGTACAATGAGCAGTTCTTC
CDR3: CASSLSWQRYNEQFF

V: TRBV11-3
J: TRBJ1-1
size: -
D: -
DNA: TGTGCCAGTGTCTACAGGGAAGCGAGTAGCACTGAAGCTTTCTTT
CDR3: CASVYREASSTEAFF

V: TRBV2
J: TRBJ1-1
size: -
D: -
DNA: TGTGCCAGCAGGACGGGGGAGAACACTGAAGCTTTCTTT
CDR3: CASRTGENTEAFF

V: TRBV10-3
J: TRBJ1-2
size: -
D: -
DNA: TGTGCCATCAGGGGGGACTTCTATGGCTACACCTTC
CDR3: CAIRGDFYGYTF

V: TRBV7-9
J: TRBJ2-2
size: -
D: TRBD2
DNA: TGTGCCAGCAGCGTCGGGACTACCACGATTGGCACCGGGGAGCTGTTTTTT
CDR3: CASSVGTTTIGTGELFF

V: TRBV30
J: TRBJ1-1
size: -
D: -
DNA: TGTGCCTGGAGTATGGCAGGGGCTTTATCTGAAGCTTTCTTT
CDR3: CAWSMAGALSEAFF

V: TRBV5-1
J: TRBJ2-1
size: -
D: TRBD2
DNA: TGCGCCAGCAGCTTGCCGTCGGCTAGCGGGGAAAGCTCCTACAATGAGCAGTTCTTC
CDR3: CASSLPSASGESSYNEQFF

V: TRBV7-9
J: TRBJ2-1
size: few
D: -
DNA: TGTGCCAGCAGCTCCCATAGACAGAATGAGCAGTTCTTC
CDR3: CASSSHRQNEQFF

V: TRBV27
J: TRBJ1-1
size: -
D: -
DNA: TGTGCCAGCAGTTTCTCGGGTAATACAGAAGCTTTCTTT
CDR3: CASSFSGNTEAFF

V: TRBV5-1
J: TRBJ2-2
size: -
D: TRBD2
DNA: TGCGCCAGCAGCGCCCGGGGGGGGCCGCCCTCCGGGGAGCTGTTTTTT
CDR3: CASSARGGPPSGELFF

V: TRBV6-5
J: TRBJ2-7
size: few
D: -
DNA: TGTGCCACAAGGGCCGGGACTCAAAACTACGAGCAGTACTTC
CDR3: CATRAGTQNYEQYF

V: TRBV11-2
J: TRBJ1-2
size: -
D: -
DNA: TGTGCCAGCAACCCGGGAGTGGTATTGGGCTATGGCTACACCTTC
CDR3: CASNPGVVLGYGYTF

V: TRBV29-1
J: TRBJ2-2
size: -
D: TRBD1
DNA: TGCAGCGTTGGTAGACAGGGGGACACCGGGGAGCTGTTTTTT
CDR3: CSVGRQGDTGELFF

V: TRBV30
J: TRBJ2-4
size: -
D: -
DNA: TGTGCCTGGAATCCCCCCCAAGGAGCGTTGACGAACATTCAGTACTTC
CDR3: CAWNPPQGALTNIQYF

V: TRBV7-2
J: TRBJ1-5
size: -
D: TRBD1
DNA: TGTGCCAGCAGCTTAGGGGACAGGGTGGTCGGTAGCAATCAGCCCCAGCATTTT
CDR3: CASSLGDRVVGSNQPQHF

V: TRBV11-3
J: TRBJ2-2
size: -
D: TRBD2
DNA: TGTGCCAGCAATCAAGCGGGAGGTGTCGGGGAGCTGTTTTTT
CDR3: CASNQAGGVGELFF

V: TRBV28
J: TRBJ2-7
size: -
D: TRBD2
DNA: TGTGCCAGCAGGTTTCAGGGCGGGGGCTACGAGCAGTACTTC
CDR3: CASRFQGGGYEQYF

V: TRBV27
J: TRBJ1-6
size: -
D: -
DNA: TGTGCCAGCAGACCACGTGGGAGGGACCCCTATAATTCACCCCTCCACTTT
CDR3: CASRPRGRDPYNSPLHF

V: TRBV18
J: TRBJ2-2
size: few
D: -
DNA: TGTGCCAGCTCGTCACCGGGGGGCAGAGGTGCCGGGGAGCTGTTTTTT
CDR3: CASSSPGGRGAGELFF